The source of this T cell receptor (beta chain) is a study of cytomegalovirus exposure and HLA in healthy donors. Overall study results and limits: Presence/absence analyses treated sequencing depth as roughly uniform across donors.

The PCR contained 60 Vbeta and 13 Jbeta primers. Libraries were prepared by immunoSEQ multiplex PCR; TCRdb keeps only in-frame clonotypes and omits some of them. The sample shows 110,000 to 150,000 clones, 80% to 90% of them seen only once. Comments on this clone: Its target is not known.

V was pared by 0 bases and J by 11 bases, with 19 bases of the junction left unmatched. The CDR3 runs to 18 residues. Germline V gene data show CDR1 as GTSNPN and CDR2 as SVGIG (reference sequence). Donors consisted of healthy bone marrow donors. The sequenced sample was PBMCs. This chain links TRBV30 with TRBJ2-1; 10 bases are shared with TRBD2. The sequence was obtained from a woman aged 40 to 50 in good health and CMV-seropositive. The CDR3 here is CAWSVTRRTVTSGTQQFF. The CDR3 nucleotides read TGTGCCTGGAGTGTCACGAGGCGAACGGTAACTAGCGGGACCCAGCAGTTCTTC.